The 14 T cell receptor beta chains reported below all come from one sample, sequenced in a study of T cells in Graves' hyperthyroidism and ophthalmopathy. RNA transcripts gave rise to amplified TCR beta CDR3 regions. A first-round RT-PCR of the TCR CDR3 used the HTBI primer set. MiXCR, run by TCRdb on the multiplex PCR reads, gives a single entry per CDR3 protein. The data hold about 59,000 distinct CDR3 sequences, with approximately 50% observed a single time. The material sequenced was blood. The receptors derive from a woman aged 55-69 years with Graves' ophthalmopathy.

This clonotype was seen ten or more times. This could be a read error, since a much larger clone is one nucleotide away. V usage is TRBV5-6 and J usage is TRBJ1-1; possible D gene TRBD1, 5 bases. Germline V lookup: CDR1 SGHDT, CDR2 YYEEEE. There are 16 residues in the CDR3. Trimming removed 0 bases from V and 4 bases from J, with 16 bases in between. CDR3 residues: CASSLAFGGRATEAFF. The CDR3 DNA sequence: TGTGCCAGCAGCTTGGCCTTCGGGGGAAGGGCCACTGAAGCTTTCTTT.

V gene TRBV7-6 combines with J gene TRBJ2-7; possibly TRBD2 for D (6 bases). V shed 5 bases and J shed 4 bases, with 15 bases lying between them. Germline-derived CDR1 and CDR2 are SGHVS and FNYEAQ. The CDR3 loop spans 14 amino acids. The CDR3 DNA sequence: TGTGCCAGCAGCACCGGGAGCAAAACATACGAGCAGTACTTC. It encodes CASSTGSKTYEQYF.

This clonotype was detected only once. The chain couples TRBV20-1 to TRBJ2-3, with D possibly called TRBD1 or TRBD2 (7 bases each). The CDR3 is 15 amino acids. Germline CDR1 DFQATT, CDR2 SNEGSKA (reference sequence). Between the trimmed V and J ends, which lost 5 bases and 2 bases, there was a span of 17 bases. Written as DNA, the CDR3 is TGCAGTGCTCAAGGGGCAGGGGGGGTCACAGATACGCAGTATTTT. Its protein product is CSAQGAGGVTDTQYF.

The chain carries TRBV9 and TRBJ2-3; 16 positions match TRBD2. This CDR3 is built from 16 residues. Germline V gives CDR1 SGDLS, CDR2 YYNGEE. Losses at the gene ends were 2 bases for V and 11 bases for J; bases not matched to a gene: 8. For the CDR3, the DNA is TGTGCCAGCAGCGTTGAGCTAGGGACTAGCGGGAGGGAGCAGTATTTT. As protein: CASSVELGTSGREQYF.

This clonotype was detected many times. The chain combines TRBV14 with TRBJ2-3, with no clear D. There are 20 residues in the CDR3. V shed 1 base and J shed 1 base, with 24 bases lying between them. The germline gives CDR1 SGHDN, CDR2 FVKESK. CDR3 loop: CASSQVRWALRGLGTDTQYF. CDR3 in DNA: TGTGCCAGCAGCCAAGTTAGATGGGCCCTACGAGGATTGGGCACAGATACGCAGTATTTT.

This clonotype was observed many times. CDR3 protein: CASRSTDTQYF. CDR3 DNA sequence: TGTGCCAGCCGAAGCACAGATACGCAGTATTTT. This chain links TRBV7-2 with TRBJ2-3; D uncertain. Germline-derived CDR1 and CDR2 are SGHTA and FQGNSA. This CDR3 is 11 amino acids long. Deletions cut 8 bases from V and 0 bases from J, with 3 bases between.

In this sample, this clonotype turned up a few times. This rearrangement joins TRBV24-1 to TRBJ1-1, with D maybe TRBD1 (5 bases). The CDR3 loop spans 13 amino acids. Germline V gene lookup returns CDR1 KGHDR and CDR2 SFDVKD. V was shortened by 6 bases and J by 1 base, with 8 bases between the two germline ends. The CDR3 region is CATSLGGNTEAFF. The CDR3 region has the DNA TGTGCCACCAGTTTGGGGGGGAACACTGAAGCTTTCTTT.

V is TRBV3-1 and J is TRBJ2-1, with D perhaps matching TRBD2 (7 bases). The CDR3 runs to 16 residues. Trimming shortened V by 4 bases and J by 3 bases, and 16 bases separated the two germline ends. CDR1 is LGHDT, CDR2 YNNKEL, per germline (reference sequence). The chain's CDR3 is CASSPDGGQIYNEQFF. CDR3 DNA sequence: TGTGCCAGCAGCCCTGACGGGGGGCAAATCTACAATGAGCAGTTCTTC.

Remarks on this clonotype: Because the CDR3 is missing its conserved closing phenylalanine or tryptophan, this is likely a read error. The chain employs TRBV19 and TRBJ2-7; D unresolved. Looked up from germline, CDR1 is LNHDA and CDR2 is SQIVND (reference sequence). This CDR3 is 15 amino acids long. CDR3 amino acids: CARSTIGIGSYEQYL. The CDR3 nucleotides read TGTGCCCGTAGTACGATAGGGATTGGGTCCTACGAGCAGTACTTA.

This clonotype was counted at least ten times. The chain employs TRBV20-1 and TRBJ1-4; possibly TRBD1 for D (6 bases). The CDR3 is 13 residues long. Germline lookup yields CDR1 DFQATT and CDR2 SNEGSKA (reference sequence). The V and J ends lost 6 bases and 3 bases respectively, with 11 bases between them. The CDR3 DNA reads as TGCAGTGCCCCGGACAGCCCTAATGAAAAACTGTTTTTT. Its protein product is CSAPDSPNEKLFF.

This chain links TRBV7-8 with TRBJ2-5, with D possibly called TRBD1 or TRBD2 (5 bases each). Trimming took 6 bases from V and 0 from J, leaving 8 bases between them. Germline CDR1 SGHVS, CDR2 FQNEAQ. The CDR3 covers 13 residues. The DNA of the CDR3 is TGTGCCAGCAGGCGAGGGGACCAAGAGACCCAGTACTTC. Translated: CASRRGDQETQYF.

Notes on this clonotype: This may arise from a read error, as a much more abundant clone is one base away. V gene TRBV2 combines with J gene TRBJ2-5; a possible D gene is TRBD1 (6 bases). CDR1 SNHLY and CDR2 FYNNEI come from the germline V gene. Trimming removed 5 bases at V and 0 bases at J, with 16 bases between. The CDR3 is 16 residues long. The CDR3 region has the DNA TGTGCCAGCAGTTTTCCGGGCAGGGGAAACCAAGAGACCCAGTACTTC. It yields the protein CASSFPGRGNQETQYF.

The V gene is TRBV2, the J gene TRBJ2-3; D uncertain. V dropped 1 base and J dropped 6 bases, with 5 bases sitting between them. Germline V gene lookup returns CDR1 SNHLY and CDR2 FYNNEI. The CDR3 extends over 12 amino acids. The CDR3 protein is CASSEVQDTQYF. The CDR3 DNA follows: TGTGCCAGCAGTGAAGTGCAGGATACGCAGTATTTT.

J is TRBJ2-5 and V is TRBV7-9, with D tentatively TRBD1 or TRBD2 (5 bases each). Trimming took off 4 bases at V and 5 bases at J, with 14 bases between the two ends. The germline gives CDR1 SEHNR, CDR2 FQNEAQ (reference sequence). The CDR3 loop spans 14 amino acids. CDR3 region: CASSSGALWETQYF. The CDR3 nucleotides are TGTGCCAGCAGCTCCGGGGCGCTATGGGAGACCCAGTACTTC.